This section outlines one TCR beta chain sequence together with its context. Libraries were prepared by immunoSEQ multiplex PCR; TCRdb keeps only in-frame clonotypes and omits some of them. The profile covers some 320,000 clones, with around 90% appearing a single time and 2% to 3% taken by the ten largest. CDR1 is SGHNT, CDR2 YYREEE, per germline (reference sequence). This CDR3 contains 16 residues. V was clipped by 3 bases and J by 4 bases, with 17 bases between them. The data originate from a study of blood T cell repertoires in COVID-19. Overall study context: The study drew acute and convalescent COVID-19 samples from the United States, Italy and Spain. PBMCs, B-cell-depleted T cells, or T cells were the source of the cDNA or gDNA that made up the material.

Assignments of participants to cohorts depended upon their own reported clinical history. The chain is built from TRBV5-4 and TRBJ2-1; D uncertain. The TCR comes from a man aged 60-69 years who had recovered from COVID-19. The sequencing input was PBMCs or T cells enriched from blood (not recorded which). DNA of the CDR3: TGTGCCAGCAGCTCACGAACCCGGTCGTGGTACAATGAGCAGTTCTTC. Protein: CASSSRTRSWYNEQFF.